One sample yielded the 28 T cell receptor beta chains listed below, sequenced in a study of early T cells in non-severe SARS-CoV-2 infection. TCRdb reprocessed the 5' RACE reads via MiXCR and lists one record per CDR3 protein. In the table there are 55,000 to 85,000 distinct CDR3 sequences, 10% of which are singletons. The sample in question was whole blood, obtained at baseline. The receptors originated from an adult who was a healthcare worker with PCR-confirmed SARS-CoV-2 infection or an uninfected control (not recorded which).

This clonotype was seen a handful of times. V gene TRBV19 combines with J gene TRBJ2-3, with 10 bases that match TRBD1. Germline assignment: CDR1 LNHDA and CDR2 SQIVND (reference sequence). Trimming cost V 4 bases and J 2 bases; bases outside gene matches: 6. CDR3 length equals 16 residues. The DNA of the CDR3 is TGTGCCAGTAGTAAGACAGGGGGCATCTTCACAGATACGCAGTATTTT. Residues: CASSKTGGIFTDTQYF.

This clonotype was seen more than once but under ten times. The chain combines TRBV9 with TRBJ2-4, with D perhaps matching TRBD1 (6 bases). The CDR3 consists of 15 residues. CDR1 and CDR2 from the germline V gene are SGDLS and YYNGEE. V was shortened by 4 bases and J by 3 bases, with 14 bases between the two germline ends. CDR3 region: CASSPGTLGKNIQYF. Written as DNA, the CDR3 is TGTGCCAGCAGCCCGGGGACATTGGGCAAAAACATTCAGTACTTC.

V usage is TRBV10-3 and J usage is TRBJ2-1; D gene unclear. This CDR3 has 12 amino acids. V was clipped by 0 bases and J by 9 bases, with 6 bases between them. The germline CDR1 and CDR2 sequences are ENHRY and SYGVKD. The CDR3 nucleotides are TGTGCCATCAGTGAGTCCCGAGGTGAGCAGTTCTTC. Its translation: CAISESRGEQFF.

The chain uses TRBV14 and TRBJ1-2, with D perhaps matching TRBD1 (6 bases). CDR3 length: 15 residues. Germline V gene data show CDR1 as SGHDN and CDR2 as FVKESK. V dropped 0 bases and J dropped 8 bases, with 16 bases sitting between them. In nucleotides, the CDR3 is TGTGCCAGCAGCCAAGACCGACAGGCTCTTAAGGGCTACACCTTC. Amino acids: CASSQDRQALKGYTF.

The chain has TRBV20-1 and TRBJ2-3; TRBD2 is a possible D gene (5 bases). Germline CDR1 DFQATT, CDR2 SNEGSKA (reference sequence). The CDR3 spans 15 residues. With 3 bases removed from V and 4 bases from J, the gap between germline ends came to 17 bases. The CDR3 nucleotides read TGCAGTGCTAGGTTGCGGGCGGGTGGGTCAGATACGCAGTATTTT. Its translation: CSARLRAGGSDTQYF.

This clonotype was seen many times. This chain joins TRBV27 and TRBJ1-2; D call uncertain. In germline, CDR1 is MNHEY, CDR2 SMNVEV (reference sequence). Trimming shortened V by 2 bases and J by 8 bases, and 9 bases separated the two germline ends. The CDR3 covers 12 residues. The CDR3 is CASSLTGHGYTF. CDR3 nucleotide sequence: TGTGCCAGCAGTTTAACGGGTCACGGCTACACCTTC.

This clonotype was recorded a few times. The CDR3 reads CASSMIGDFSTDTQYF. The CDR3 bases are TGTGCCAGTAGTATGATTGGGGACTTCAGCACAGATACGCAGTATTTT. V usage is TRBV19 and J usage is TRBJ2-3; D is possibly TRBD2 (6 bases). The V end was cut by 3 bases, the J end by 0 bases, with 13 bases between. Germline V gives CDR1 LNHDA, CDR2 SQIVND (reference sequence). This CDR3 region has 16 residues.

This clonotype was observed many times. This CDR3 reads CASSLAFGGEQYF. The CDR3 coding sequence is TGCGCCAGCAGCTTGGCTTTCGGGGGCGAGCAGTACTTC. This chain joins TRBV5-1 and TRBJ2-7; possibly TRBD2 for D (6 bases). The CDR3 length is 13 residues. V was shortened by 0 bases and J by 6 bases, with 10 bases between the two germline ends. Germline-derived CDR1 and CDR2 are SGHRS and YFSETQ.

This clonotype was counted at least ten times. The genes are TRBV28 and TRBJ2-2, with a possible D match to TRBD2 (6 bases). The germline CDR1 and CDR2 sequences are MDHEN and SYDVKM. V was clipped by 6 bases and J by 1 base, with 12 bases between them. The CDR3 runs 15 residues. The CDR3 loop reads CASRPGGENTGELFF. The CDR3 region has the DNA TGTGCCAGCAGGCCTGGCGGGGAGAACACCGGGGAGCTGTTTTTT.

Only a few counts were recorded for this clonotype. CDR3 amino acids: CASSLSRQANYEQYF. CDR3 DNA: TGTGCCAGCAGTTTATCTCGGCAGGCGAACTACGAGCAGTACTTC. The chain couples TRBV28 to TRBJ2-7, with D hard to call. Germline V gene data show CDR1 as MDHEN and CDR2 as SYDVKM. This CDR3 is 15 amino acids long. V dropped 1 base and J dropped 3 bases, with 13 bases sitting between them.

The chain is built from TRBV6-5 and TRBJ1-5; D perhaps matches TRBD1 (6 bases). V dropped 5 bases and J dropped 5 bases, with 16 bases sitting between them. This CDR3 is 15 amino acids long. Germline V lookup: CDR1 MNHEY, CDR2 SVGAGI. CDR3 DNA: TGTGCCAGCAGTCCCCTTGGGGGCGCGTATCAGCCCCAGCATTTT. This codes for CASSPLGGAYQPQHF.

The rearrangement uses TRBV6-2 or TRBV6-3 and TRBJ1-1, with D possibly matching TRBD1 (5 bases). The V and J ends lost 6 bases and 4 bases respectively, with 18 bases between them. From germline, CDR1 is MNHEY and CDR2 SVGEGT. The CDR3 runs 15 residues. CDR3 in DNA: TGTGCCAGCAGCCCGTTCGGGACGGTGGGCACTGAAGCTTTCTTT. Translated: CASSPFGTVGTEAFF.

CDR3 amino acids: CSASLYRDLRNNEQFF. CDR3 coding DNA: TGCAGCGCCTCTTTGTATCGGGACCTAAGGAACAATGAGCAGTTCTTC. The chain has TRBV29-1 and TRBJ2-1; either TRBD1 or TRBD2 may supply D (5 bases each). Germline-derived CDR1 and CDR2 are SQVTM and ANQGSEA. The CDR3 consists of 16 residues. V dropped 7 bases and J dropped 5 bases, with 24 bases sitting between them.

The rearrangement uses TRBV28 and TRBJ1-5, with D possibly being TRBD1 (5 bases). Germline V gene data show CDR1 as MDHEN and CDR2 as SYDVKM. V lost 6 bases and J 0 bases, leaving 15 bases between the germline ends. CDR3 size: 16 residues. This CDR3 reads CASRKGQGHSNQPQHF. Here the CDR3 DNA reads TGTGCCAGCAGGAAGGGGCAGGGCCATAGCAATCAGCCCCAGCATTTT.

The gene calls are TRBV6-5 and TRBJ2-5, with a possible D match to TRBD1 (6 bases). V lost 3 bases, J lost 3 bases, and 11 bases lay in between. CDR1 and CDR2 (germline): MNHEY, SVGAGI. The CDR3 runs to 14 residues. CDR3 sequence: CASSYQGTKETQYF. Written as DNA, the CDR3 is TGTGCCAGCAGTTATCAGGGGACGAAAGAGACCCAGTACTTC.

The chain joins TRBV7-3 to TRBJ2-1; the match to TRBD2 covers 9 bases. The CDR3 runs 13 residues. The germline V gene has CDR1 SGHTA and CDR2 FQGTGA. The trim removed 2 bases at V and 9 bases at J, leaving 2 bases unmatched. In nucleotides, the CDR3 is TGTGCCAGCAGCTTATGGCGGGAGGGTGAGCAGTTCTTC. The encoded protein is CASSLWREGEQFF.

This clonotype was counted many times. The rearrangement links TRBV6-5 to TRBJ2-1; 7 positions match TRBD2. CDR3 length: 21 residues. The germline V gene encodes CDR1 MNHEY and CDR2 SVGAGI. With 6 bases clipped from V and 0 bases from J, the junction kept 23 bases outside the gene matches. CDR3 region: CASSLKGASGHKIRSYNEQFF. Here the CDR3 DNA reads TGTGCCAGCAGCCTTAAAGGGGCTAGCGGCCACAAAATACGCTCCTACAATGAGCAGTTCTTC.

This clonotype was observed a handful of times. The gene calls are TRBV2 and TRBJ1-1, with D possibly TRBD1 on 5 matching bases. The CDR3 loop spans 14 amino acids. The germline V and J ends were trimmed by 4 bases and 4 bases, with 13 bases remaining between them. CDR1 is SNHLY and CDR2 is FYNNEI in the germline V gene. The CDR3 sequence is CASSVQGEVTEAFF. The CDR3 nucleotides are TGTGCCAGCAGTGTCCAGGGAGAGGTCACTGAAGCTTTCTTT.

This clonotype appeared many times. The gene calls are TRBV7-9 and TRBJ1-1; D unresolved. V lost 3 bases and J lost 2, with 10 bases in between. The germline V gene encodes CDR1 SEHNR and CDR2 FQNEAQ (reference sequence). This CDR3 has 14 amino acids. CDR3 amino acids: CASSFMEGNTEAFF. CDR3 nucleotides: TGTGCCAGCAGCTTTATGGAGGGCAACACTGAAGCTTTCTTT.

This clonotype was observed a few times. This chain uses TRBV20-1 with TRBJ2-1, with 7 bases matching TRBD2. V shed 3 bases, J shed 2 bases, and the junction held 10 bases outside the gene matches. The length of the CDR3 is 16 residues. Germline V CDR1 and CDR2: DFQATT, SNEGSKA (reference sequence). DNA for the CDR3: TGCAGTGCTAGGGCCCCGACTAGCAGCCCCTACAATGAGCAGTTCTTC. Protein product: CSARAPTSSPYNEQFF.

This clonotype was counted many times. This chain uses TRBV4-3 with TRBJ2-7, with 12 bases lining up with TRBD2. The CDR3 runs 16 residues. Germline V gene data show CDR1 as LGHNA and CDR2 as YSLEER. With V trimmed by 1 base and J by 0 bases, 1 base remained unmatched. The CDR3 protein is CASSQGLAGASYEQYF. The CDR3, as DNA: TGCGCCAGCAGCCAAGGACTAGCGGGGGCCTCCTACGAGCAGTACTTC.

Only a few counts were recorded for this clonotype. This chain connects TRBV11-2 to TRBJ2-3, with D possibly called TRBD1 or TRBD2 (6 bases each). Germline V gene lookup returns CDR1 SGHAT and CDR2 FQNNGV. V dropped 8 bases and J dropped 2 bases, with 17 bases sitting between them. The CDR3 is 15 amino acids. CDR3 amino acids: CASGVGGRNTDTQYF. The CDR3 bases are TGTGCCAGCGGGGTAGGGGGGAGGAACACAGATACGCAGTATTTT.

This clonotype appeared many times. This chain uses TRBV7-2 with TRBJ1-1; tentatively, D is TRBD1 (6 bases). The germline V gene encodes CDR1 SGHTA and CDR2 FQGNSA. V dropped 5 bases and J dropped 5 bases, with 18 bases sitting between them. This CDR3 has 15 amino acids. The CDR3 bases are TGTGCCAGCAGCCCGAGACCAGGGGCAGGGACTGAAGCTTTCTTT. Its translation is CASSPRPGAGTEAFF. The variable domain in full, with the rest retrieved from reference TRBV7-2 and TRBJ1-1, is GAGVSQSPSNKVTEKGKDVELRCDPISGHTALYWYRQSLGQGLEFLIYFQGNSAPDKSGLPSDRFSAERTGGSVSTLTIQRTQQEDSAVYLCASSPRPGAGTEAFFGQGTRLTVV.

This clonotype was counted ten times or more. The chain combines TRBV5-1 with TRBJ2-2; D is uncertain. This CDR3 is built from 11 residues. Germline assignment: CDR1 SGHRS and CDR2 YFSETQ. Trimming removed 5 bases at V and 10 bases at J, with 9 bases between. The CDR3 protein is CASRRDLELFF. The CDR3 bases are TGCGCCAGCAGAAGGGATTTGGAGCTGTTTTTT.

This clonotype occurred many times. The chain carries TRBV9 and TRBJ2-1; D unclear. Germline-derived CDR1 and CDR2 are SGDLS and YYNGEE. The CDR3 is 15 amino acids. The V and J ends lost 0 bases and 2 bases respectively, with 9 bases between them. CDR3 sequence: CASSVVGVTYNEQFF. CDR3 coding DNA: TGTGCCAGCAGCGTAGTGGGCGTAACCTACAATGAGCAGTTCTTC.

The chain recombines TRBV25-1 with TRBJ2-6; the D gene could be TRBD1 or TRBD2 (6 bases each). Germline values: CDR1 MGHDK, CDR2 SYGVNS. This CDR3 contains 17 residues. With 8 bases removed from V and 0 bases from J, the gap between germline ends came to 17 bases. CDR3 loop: CASGGGTEPSGANVLTF. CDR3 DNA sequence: TGTGCCAGCGGAGGGGGAACTGAGCCCTCTGGGGCCAACGTCCTGACTTTC.

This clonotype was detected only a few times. CDR3 DNA: TGTGCCAGCAGTGAGGCGGACATTATCGGGTTTGCTGAAGCTTTCTTT. Protein sequence: CASSEADIIGFAEAFF. The chain combines TRBV6-1 with TRBJ1-1; a possible D gene is TRBD1 (5 bases). Germline loops: CDR1 MNHNS, CDR2 SASEGT. The CDR3 has 16 residues. The V gene lost 3 bases and the J gene lost 6 bases, with 20 bases spanning the gap.

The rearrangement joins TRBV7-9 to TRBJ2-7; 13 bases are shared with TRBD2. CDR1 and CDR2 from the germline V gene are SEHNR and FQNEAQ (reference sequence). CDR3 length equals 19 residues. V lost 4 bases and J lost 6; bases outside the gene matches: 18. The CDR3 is CASSSPRLAGGPEPVEQYF. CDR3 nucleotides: TGTGCCAGCAGCTCACCGCGACTAGCGGGAGGACCAGAGCCTGTCGAGCAGTACTTC.